This TCR beta chain was recorded in a study of monozygotic twins with inflammatory bowel disease. Points from the study as a whole: Among T cells, the various subtypes were not distinguishable. The analysis yielded no support for one strong signal or clonotype associated with IBD.

Template switching added UMIs carrying a 6-nucleotide sample barcode. TCRdb reprocessed the 5' RACE reads; each CDR3 protein has one entry and no DNA is given. The sample's table shows nearly 450,000 distinct CDR3 sequences. Donors gave about 2.5 ml of blood apiece. Details on this clonotype: As yet, its antigen is unknown.

The length of the CDR3 is 15 residues. This clonotype was sampled from a human donor with ulcerative colitis or Crohn's disease, or a healthy co-twin of an affected twin (not recorded which). The source material was blood. This chain uses TRBV12-3 or TRBV12-4 with TRBJ2-1; the D call of TRBD1 rests on TCRdb alone, since no DNA is present to check it. The CDR3 spells CASSKGTGSYNEQFF.